The entry that follows covers one T cell receptor (beta chain) sequence. Its antigen is currently unknown. The sample is drawn from a study of shared clonotypes between healthy human individuals. Study-wide results and limits: About 5% was the fraction of naive CD4 clonotypes found shared across four donors. The expectation was that sequencing depth would affect clonotype sharing among donors. Richness estimates generally favored naive over memory subsets.

Positive CCR7 selection of CD45RO-negative cells yielded the naive CD8 cells, and terminally differentiated effector memory CD45RA+ cells were excluded. This CDR3 has 14 residues. The V gene end was trimmed by 7 bases and the J gene end by 6 bases; junction bases not matched to a gene: 10. The germline CDR1 and CDR2 sequences are SGHVS and FNYEAQ. Some clones are missing from TCRdb's copy, which holds only in-frame ones; the method was immunoSEQ multiplex PCR. The sample has about 800,000 clones, 96% seen once. The rearrangement links TRBV7-6 to TRBJ1-1; TRBD1 agrees at 8 bases. This receptor was taken from a man younger than 45 in good health. Sequencing was done on a sample of naive CD8+ T cells sorted from blood. The CDR3 protein is CASTTGQGSAEAFF. CDR3 coding DNA: TGTGCCAGCACCACTGGACAGGGTTCGGCTGAAGCTTTCTTT.